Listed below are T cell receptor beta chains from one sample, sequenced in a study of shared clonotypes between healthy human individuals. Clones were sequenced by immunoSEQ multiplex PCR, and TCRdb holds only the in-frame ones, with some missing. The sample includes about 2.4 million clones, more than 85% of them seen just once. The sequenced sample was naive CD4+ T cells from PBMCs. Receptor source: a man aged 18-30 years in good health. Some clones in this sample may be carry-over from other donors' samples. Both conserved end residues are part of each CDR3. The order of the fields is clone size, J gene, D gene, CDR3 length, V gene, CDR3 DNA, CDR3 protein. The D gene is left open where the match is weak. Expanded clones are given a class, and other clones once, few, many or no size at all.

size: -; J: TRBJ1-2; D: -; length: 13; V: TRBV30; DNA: TGTGCCTGGAGCACAGGATTCGGCTATGGCTACACCTTC; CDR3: CAWSTGFGYGYTF
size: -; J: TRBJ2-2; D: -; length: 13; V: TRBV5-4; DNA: TGTGCCAGCAGCTTGGCGGAAACCGGGGAGCTGTTTTTT; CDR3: CASSLAETGELFF
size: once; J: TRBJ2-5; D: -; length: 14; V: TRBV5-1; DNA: TGCGCCAGCCGGGGTGGCAGGGGGGAAGAGACCCAGTACTTC; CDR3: CASRGGRGEETQYF
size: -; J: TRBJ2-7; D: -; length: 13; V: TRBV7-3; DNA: TGTGCCAGCAGCTCACGTCCCTTCTACGAGCAGTACTTC; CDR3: CASSSRPFYEQYF
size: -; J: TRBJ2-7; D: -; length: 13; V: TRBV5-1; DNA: TGCGCCAGCAGTGGGCAGGATACCTACGAGCAGTACTTC; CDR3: CASSGQDTYEQYF
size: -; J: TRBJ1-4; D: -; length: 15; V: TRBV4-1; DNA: TGCGCCAGCACCCCGCGTACTGGAGGTGCTGAAAAACTGTTTTTT; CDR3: CASTPRTGGAEKLFF
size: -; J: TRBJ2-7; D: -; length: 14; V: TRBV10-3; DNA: TGTGCCATCAGTACCCGACAGGCCGCCTACGAGCAGTACTTC; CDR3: CAISTRQAAYEQYF
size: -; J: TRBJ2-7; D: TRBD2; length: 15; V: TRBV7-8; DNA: TGTGCCAGCAGCTTAGCGGCGGGAGGGGTGAGAGAGCAGTACTTC; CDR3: CASSLAAGGVREQYF
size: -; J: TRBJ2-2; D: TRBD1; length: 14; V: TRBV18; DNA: TGTGCCAGCTCTCTCGGGACAGCGGACGGGGAGCTGTTTTTT; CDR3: CASSLGTADGELFF
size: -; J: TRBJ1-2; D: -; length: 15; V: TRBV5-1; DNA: TGCGCCAGCAGCGGCAGGGATCGGCTCGACTATGGCTACACCTTC; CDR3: CASSGRDRLDYGYTF
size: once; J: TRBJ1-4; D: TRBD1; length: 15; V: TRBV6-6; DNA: TGTGCCAGCTCCTTACAGGGGGCGCCCCCCGAAAAACTGTTTTTT; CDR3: CASSLQGAPPEKLFF
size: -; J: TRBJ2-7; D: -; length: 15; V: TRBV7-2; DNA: TGTGCCAGCAGCTCGCCGGAGGGCGCCTCCTACGAGCAGTACTTC; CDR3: CASSSPEGASYEQYF
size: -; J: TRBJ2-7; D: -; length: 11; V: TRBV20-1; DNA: TGCAGTGCCGCAGAGGGTTACGAGCAGTACTTC; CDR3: CSAAEGYEQYF
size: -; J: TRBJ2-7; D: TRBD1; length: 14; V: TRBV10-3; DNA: TGTGCCATCAGAGACGGGACAGCCTCCTACGAGCAGTACTTC; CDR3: CAIRDGTASYEQYF
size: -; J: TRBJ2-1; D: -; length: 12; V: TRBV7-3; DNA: TGTGCCAGCAGCCCTGCGTCTGGTGAGCAGTTCTTC; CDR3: CASSPASGEQFF
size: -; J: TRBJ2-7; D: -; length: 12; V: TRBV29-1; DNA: TGCAGCGGTAGCGGAAACTCCTACGAGCAGTACTTC; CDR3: CSGSGNSYEQYF
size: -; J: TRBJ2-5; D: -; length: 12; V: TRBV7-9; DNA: TGTGCCAGCAGCCAAAAATGGGAGACCCAGTACTTC; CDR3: CASSQKWETQYF
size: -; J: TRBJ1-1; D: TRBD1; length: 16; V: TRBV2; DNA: TGTGCCAGCAGTGAAGCCGGACAGGGATGGGGCACTGAAGCTTTCTTT; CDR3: CASSEAGQGWGTEAFF
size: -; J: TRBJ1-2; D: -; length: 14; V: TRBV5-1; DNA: TGCGCCAGCAGCGCAGGGACGTCCGCCTATGGCTACACCTTC; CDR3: CASSAGTSAYGYTF
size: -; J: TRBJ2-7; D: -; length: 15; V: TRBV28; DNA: TGTGCCAGCAGTTTCTCCTCGGGACGGGCCTACGAGCAGTACTTC; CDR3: CASSFSSGRAYEQYF
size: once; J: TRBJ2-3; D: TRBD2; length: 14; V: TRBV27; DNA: TGTGCCAGCAGCTCGGGGCGGGAGATAGATACGCAGTATTTT; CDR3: CASSSGREIDTQYF
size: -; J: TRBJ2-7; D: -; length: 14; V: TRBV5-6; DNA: TGTGCCAGCAGCTTGGTAAGGCCCCCCTACGAGCAGTACTTC; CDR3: CASSLVRPPYEQYF